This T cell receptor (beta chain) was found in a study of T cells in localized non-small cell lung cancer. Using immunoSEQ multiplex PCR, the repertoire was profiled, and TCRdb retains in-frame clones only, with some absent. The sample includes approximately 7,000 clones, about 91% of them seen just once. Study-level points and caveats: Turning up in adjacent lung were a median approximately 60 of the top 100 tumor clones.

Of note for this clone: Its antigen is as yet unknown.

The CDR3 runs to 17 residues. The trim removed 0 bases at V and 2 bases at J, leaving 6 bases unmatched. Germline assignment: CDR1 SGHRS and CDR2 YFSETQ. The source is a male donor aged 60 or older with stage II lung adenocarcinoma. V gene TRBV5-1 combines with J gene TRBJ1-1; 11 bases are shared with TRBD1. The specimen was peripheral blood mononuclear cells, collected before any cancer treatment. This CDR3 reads CASSLVGTGGSNTEAFF. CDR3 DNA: TGCGCCAGCAGCTTGGTCGGGACAGGGGGAAGCAACACTGAAGCTTTCTTT.